Below, one T cell receptor (beta chain) is given with its context. Its antigen is undetermined. Data came from immunoSEQ multiplex PCR; TCRdb stores just in-frame clones and leaves some out. The sample consists of about 360,000 clones, 86% of them appearing once. This sample was taken from a study of cytomegalovirus exposure and HLA in healthy donors. Across the whole study: It was reported in a later analysis that the 90 to 150 validation repertoires used the same platform as the approximately 600 first-cohort repertoires.

General study points: Reports described diagnosis of cytomegalovirus status by the classifier as highly specific and sensitive. According to the study, roughly 180 TCR beta chains were cytomegalovirus-associated.

The CDR3 sequence is 17 residues long. Germline assignment: CDR1 SGHRS and CDR2 YFSETQ. V was clipped by 1 base and J by 7 bases; unmatched bases: 12. Donors came from a validation cohort of 90 to 150 subjects, distinct from the first 666-subject cohort. This chain connects TRBV5-1 to TRBJ2-1; 9 nucleotides line up with TRBD2. The sequencing input was PBMCs. This receptor was taken from a woman aged 18-29 years in good health and CMV-seronegative. The CDR3 spells CASSLLLAGMGGNEQFF. DNA of the CDR3: TGCGCCAGCAGCTTGCTGCTAGCGGGAATGGGAGGGAATGAGCAGTTCTTC.